The rows below give T cell receptor beta chains drawn from one sample of a study of T cell changes during pregnancy in multiple sclerosis. The method was immunoSEQ multiplex PCR; TCRdb's version includes in-frame clones alone and lacks a portion of them. The table lists about 75,000 clones, 75% to 95% of them singletons. This sample comprised CD4+ T cells from peripheral blood mononuclear cells, obtained before pregnancy. These receptors came from a female donor with multiple sclerosis, enrolled in a pregnancy study. Both conserved end residues are part of each CDR3. A D gene is named only where the DNA matches it firmly. Part of the rows lack a size; the others show once, few, many or a class for expanded clones.

d_call clone_size j_call v_call cdr3_length cdr3_nt cdr3_aa
TRBD1 NA TRBJ1-5 TRBV27 15 TGTGCCAGCAGCCAACTGACAGGGCAAAATCAGCCCCAGCATTTT CASSQLTGQNQPQHF
TRBD2 NA TRBJ2-3 TRBV2 16 TGTGCCAGCAGCCGCACCGGGACTAGCGTCACAGATACGCAGTATTTT CASSRTGTSVTDTQYF
TRBD1 NA TRBJ2-7 TRBV19 15 TGTGCCAGCAATTCCCCGGGGACAGGGGCCTACGAGCAGTACTTC CASNSPGTGAYEQYF
NA NA TRBJ1-2 TRBV6-1 14 TGTGCCAGCAGCCAGAGACACCGTGACTATGGCTACACCTTC CASSQRHRDYGYTF
TRBD1 NA TRBJ1-1 TRBV15 18 TGTGCCACCAGCAGGACGATAAGGACAGGGGGCAGGGGCACTGAAGCTTTCTTT CATSRTIRTGGRGTEAFF
NA NA TRBJ2-7 TRBV5-1 12 TGCGCCAGCAGCTTACAAGGAGACGAGCAGTACTTC CASSLQGDEQYF
NA NA TRBJ2-5 TRBV7-9 16 TGTGCCAGCAGCTTAGCGGGTTGGGGAGCCCAAGAGACCCAGTACTTC CASSLAGWGAQETQYF
NA NA TRBJ1-1 TRBV9 12 TGTGCCAGCAGCGCAGGAGGGGCTGAAGCTTTCTTT CASSAGGAEAFF
NA NA TRBJ2-7 TRBV11-3 18 TGTGCCAGCAGCTTATACTTGGGCGTTACAGGGAGCTCCTACGAGCAGTACTTC CASSLYLGVTGSSYEQYF
TRBD2 once TRBJ2-1 TRBV5-1 13 TGCGCCAGCAGCAGCGGGGGGCGGGATGAGCAGTTCTTC CASSSGGRDEQFF
TRBD2 once TRBJ2-5 TRBV2 18 TGTGCCAGCAGTGAGAACCACCCCGGACTAGCGGGAGCCGAGACCCAGTACTTC CASSENHPGLAGAETQYF
TRBD2 NA TRBJ2-5 TRBV5-1 15 TGCGCCAGCAGCTTGGGACTAGCGCCAGGAGAGACCCAGTACTTC CASSLGLAPGETQYF
NA NA TRBJ2-1 TRBV11-1 14 TGTGCCAGCAGCTTATTGGGGGGATACAATGAGCAGTTCTTC CASSLLGGYNEQFF
TRBD2 NA TRBJ2-1 TRBV7-8 17 TGTGCCAGCAGCTCCCGGGCCGTAGCGGGGTATAACAATGAGCAGTTCTTC CASSSRAVAGYNNEQFF
NA NA TRBJ2-3 TRBV30 14 TGTGCCTGGAAACCGGGAGATGGCACAGATACGCAGTATTTT CAWKPGDGTDTQYF
TRBD2 NA TRBJ2-7 TRBV28 16 TGTGCCAGCAGTTTATTCGTGGGAGGGCTCGCGGTGAAGCAGTACTTC CASSLFVGGLAVKQYF
TRBD2 once TRBJ2-7 TRBV5-1 18 TGCGCCAGCAGCTTGGGGGGACTAGCGGGAGGGCGATTTTACGAGCAGTACTTC CASSLGGLAGGRFYEQYF
TRBD2 NA TRBJ2-1 TRBV9 17 TGTGCCAGTGCCGGGACTAGCGGGAGGGGGGGAGGTGGTGAGCAGTTCTTC CASAGTSGRGGGGEQFF
NA NA TRBJ2-1 TRBV14 17 TGTGCCAGCAGCCGATACCGGACAGTCTCAGGGTACAATGAGCAGTTCTTC CASSRYRTVSGYNEQFF
NA NA TRBJ1-5 TRBV7-3 20 TGTGCCAGCAGCTTTGGGGGCCTGATAAGCCCAGGGATGGGATATCAGCCCCAGCATTTT CASSFGGLISPGMGYQPQHF
TRBD2 once TRBJ2-3 TRBV11-3 14 TGTGCCAGCAGCTTGGGACTATATCCAGATACGCAGTATTTT CASSLGLYPDTQYF
TRBD1 NA TRBJ1-3 TRBV5-5 17 TGTGCCAGCAGCCCCCGCATTCGGGACAGCTCTGGAAACACCATATATTTT CASSPRIRDSSGNTIYF
NA NA TRBJ2-2 TRBV19 15 TGTGCCAGTAGCGGGGGACGGAGGAACACCGGGGAGCTGTTTTTT CASSGGRRNTGELFF
TRBD2 NA TRBJ2-3 TRBV6-5 15 TGTGCCAGCAAGGGCCTGGGGCGGGAGCGAGGTACGCAGTATTTT CASKGLGRERGTQYF
TRBD1 few TRBJ1-2 TRBV15 14 TGTGCCACCAGCAGTCCCGGGACAGGCAATGGCTACACCTTC CATSSPGTGNGYTF
TRBD2 NA TRBJ2-3 TRBV6-6 16 TGTGCCAGCAGTAACGTACTAGCGGGTGACACAGATACGCAGTATTTT CASSNVLAGDTDTQYF
TRBD1 NA TRBJ1-2 TRBV5-1 14 TGCGCCAGCAGCCTACTTGAGGGGGCCTATGGCTACACCTTC CASSLLEGAYGYTF
TRBD1 NA TRBJ1-2 TRBV7-2 15 TGTGCCAGCAGCTTAAGACAGGGAGGTGGCTATGGCTACACCTTC CASSLRQGGGYGYTF
NA few TRBJ1-5 TRBV15 15 TGTGCCACCAGAAGAGGGGGGCAGAATGAAGCCCCCCAGCATTTT CATRRGGQNEAPQHF
TRBD2 NA TRBJ2-5 TRBV5-1 15 TGCGCCAGCAGCTTGAGGTCTAGCGGACAAGAGACCCAGTACTTC CASSLRSSGQETQYF
NA NA TRBJ1-1 TRBV28 15 TGTGCCAGCAGTCTCACGACAGGTATGAACACTGAAGCTTTCTTT CASSLTTGMNTEAFF
TRBD2 NA TRBJ2-2 TRBV5-6 18 TGTGCCAGCAGCGGGAGACTAGCGGGGGGCTCAAACACCGGGGAGCTGTTTTTT CASSGRLAGGSNTGELFF